The rows below give T cell receptor beta chains drawn from one sample of a study of blood T cell repertoires in COVID-19. This table comes from immunoSEQ multiplex PCR, and its TCRdb copy is limited to in-frame clones, with some not included. The table has some 76,000 clones, approximately 89% seen once. The sequencing input was peripheral blood. These receptors were obtained from a human donor in a cohort sampled during active COVID-19. Each CDR3 is given with its conserved first and last residue. Fields, in order: J gene, V gene, D gene, clone size, CDR3 protein, CDR3 DNA. The D gene is left open where the match is weak. Clone size is not always given. Where it is, it says once, few, many or a class for expanded clones.

TRBJ2-2,TRBV5-1,.,once,CASSGDYTGELFF,TGCGCCAGCAGCGGTGACTATACCGGGGAGCTGTTTTTT
TRBJ2-5,TRBV11-3,.,.,CASSHGYYETQYF,TGTGCCAGCAGCCACGGTTACTATGAGACCCAGTACTTC
TRBJ2-3,TRBV6-4,.,.,CASSDSGRALDTQYF,TGTGCCAGCAGTGACTCGGGCAGGGCCCTGGATACGCAGTATTTT
TRBJ2-7,TRBV27,TRBD2,.,CASRTSGSYEQYF,TGTGCCAGCAGGACTAGCGGTTCCTACGAGCAGTACTTC
TRBJ1-1,TRBV6-5,TRBD1,once,CASSRTGQEFTEAFF,TGTGCCAGCAGTCGAACCGGACAGGAGTTCACTGAAGCTTTCTTT
TRBJ1-2,TRBV5-4,TRBD1,once,CASGQDWTGRRVYGYTF,TGTGCCAGCGGCCAAGATTGGACAGGGAGAAGAGTCTATGGCTACACCTTC
TRBJ2-1,TRBV3-1/TRBV3-2,TRBD1,.,CASSQEQGARDEQFF,TGTGCCAGCAGCCAAGAACAGGGGGCGCGTGATGAGCAGTTCTTC
TRBJ2-1,TRBV5-1,.,.,CASSLIVRGNEQFF,TGCGCCAGCAGCTTAATTGTCAGGGGAAATGAGCAGTTCTTC
TRBJ1-1,TRBV7-3,TRBD1,.,CASSWEVITGQSNTEAFF,TGTGCCAGCAGCTGGGAGGTAATAACGGGACAGAGTAACACTGAAGCTTTCTTT
TRBJ2-3,TRBV6-5,TRBD1,.,CASRPDRVADTQYF,TGTGCCAGCAGGCCGGACAGGGTTGCAGATACGCAGTATTTT
TRBJ1-3,TRBV6-5,TRBD1,.,CASRKQGAAGNTIYF,TGTGCCAGCAGAAAACAGGGGGCGGCTGGAAACACCATATATTTT
TRBJ2-1,TRBV7-6,.,.,CASSSGLASDEQFF,TGTGCCAGCAGCTCGGGACTGGCAAGTGATGAGCAGTTCTTC
TRBJ2-5,TRBV11-2,TRBD1,.,CASSLKTGWETQYF,TGTGCCAGCAGCTTGAAGACAGGGTGGGAGACCCAGTACTTC
TRBJ2-5,TRBV5-4,TRBD1,.,CASSFRQGPRGTQYF,TGTGCCAGCAGCTTTAGACAGGGGCCCCGGGGGACCCAGTACTTC
TRBJ1-1,TRBV5-6,TRBD1,.,CASSLVRRGQGISGAFF,TGTGCCAGCAGCTTGGTTCGACGGGGACAGGGGATAAGTGGAGCTTTCTTT
TRBJ2-3,TRBV11-2,.,.,CASSDREPAGTQYF,TGTGCCAGCAGCGACCGGGAGCCCGCCGGGACGCAGTATTTT
TRBJ1-5,TRBV3-1/TRBV3-2,TRBD1,.,CASSQDLRDRVATGQPQHF,TGTGCCAGCAGCCAAGATCTAAGGGACAGGGTTGCCACTGGGCAGCCCCAGCATTTT
TRBJ1-2,TRBV7-9,.,.,CASSLARYYGYTF,TGTGCCAGCAGCTTAGCGCGGTACTATGGCTACACCTTC
TRBJ2-5,TRBV3-1/TRBV3-2,TRBD1,.,CASRFTGEETQYF,TGTGCCAGCAGGTTCACAGGGGAAGAGACCCAGTACTTC
TRBJ2-2,TRBV21-1,.,.,CASSKAGTSGGSDTGELFF,TGTGCCAGCAGCAAAGCAGGGACTAGCGGGGGGTCGGACACCGGGGAGCTGTTTTTT
TRBJ2-3,TRBV15,.,.,CATSPIPAWEISTDTQYF,TGTGCCACCAGCCCCATCCCCGCGTGGGAGATTTCCACAGATACGCAGTATTTT
TRBJ1-1,TRBV6-2/TRBV6-3,.,.,CASSSREAFF,TGTGCCAGCAGTTCGAGAGAAGCTTTCTTT
TRBJ1-5,TRBV19,TRBD1,.,CASSRHFRDSTQPQHF,TGTGCCAGTAGCCGACACTTCCGGGACAGCACTCAGCCCCAGCATTTT
TRBJ2-3,TRBV2,TRBD2,.,CASSVGSGTDTQYF,TGTGCCAGCAGTGTTGGTAGCGGGACAGATACGCAGTATTTT
TRBJ1-1,TRBV18,.,once,CASSIREGLDTEAFF,TGTGCCAGCTCAATACGGGAGGGATTGGACACTGAAGCTTTCTTT
TRBJ2-5,TRBV29-1,.,.,CSVRRRTDQETQYF,TGCAGCGTCCGCCGTCGGACAGACCAAGAGACCCAGTACTTC
TRBJ1-2,TRBV10-2,TRBD1,.,CASSGLWSSRGYGYTF,TGCGCCAGCAGTGGTTTGTGGAGCTCCAGGGGGTATGGCTACACCTTC
TRBJ2-3,TRBV6-2/TRBV6-3,.,.,CASRPQRGGYTDTQYF,TGTGCCAGCCGCCCCCAGAGGGGGGGCTATACAGATACGCAGTATTTT
TRBJ1-5,TRBV10-2,.,.,CASSQGPLEPQHF,TGCGCCAGCAGTCAGGGCCCTCTGGAGCCCCAGCATTTT
TRBJ2-6,TRBV10-3,TRBD1,.,CAIRKQGAASGANVLTF,TGTGCCATCAGGAAACAGGGGGCTGCTTCTGGGGCCAACGTCCTGACTTTC
TRBJ2-2,TRBV12-3/TRBV12-4,.,.,CASSFMADGELFF,TGTGCCAGCAGTTTCATGGCCGACGGGGAGCTGTTTTTT
TRBJ2-7,TRBV7-2,TRBD2,.,CASSLRHAGLAAPYEQYF,TGTGCCAGCAGCTTACGCCATGCCGGACTAGCGGCCCCCTACGAGCAGTACTTC
TRBJ1-2,TRBV7-9,.,.,CASSLSYGYTF,TGTGCCAGCAGCCTATCTTATGGCTACACCTTC
TRBJ2-1,TRBV7-6,TRBD2,.,CASSPRLAGATTSYNEQFF,TGTGCCAGCAGCCCCCGACTAGCGGGGGCAACGACGTCCTACAATGAGCAGTTCTTC
TRBJ1-2,TRBV6-1,TRBD1,once,CASSDPGGTAYGYTF,TGTGCCAGCAGTGATCCAGGGGGGACCGCTTATGGCTACACCTTC
TRBJ2-5,TRBV6-5,TRBD2,once,CASKLAGMETQYF,TGTGCCAGCAAGCTAGCGGGGATGGAGACCCAGTACTTC
TRBJ1-5,TRBV4-1,.,.,CASSPSVVSNQPQHF,TGCGCCAGCAGCCCGTCTGTAGTCAGCAATCAGCCCCAGCATTTT
TRBJ1-1,TRBV20-1,.,.,CSARLQGPAFF,TGCAGTGCTAGGTTACAGGGTCCCGCTTTCTTT
TRBJ2-1,TRBV7-3,TRBD2,.,CASRLGGTSGEQFF,TGTGCCAGCAGGCTTGGTGGGACTAGCGGGGAGCAGTTCTTC
TRBJ1-1,TRBV7-9,.,.,CASSLATALRRGTEAFF,TGTGCCAGCAGCTTAGCCACGGCCCTGAGGCGGGGAACTGAAGCTTTCTTT
TRBJ1-6,TRBV21-1,.,once,CASSILSSINSPLHF,TGTGCCAGCAGCATTCTTAGTTCCATTAATTCACCCCTCCACTTT
TRBJ1-4,TRBV11-2,.,.,CASSLGLQYNEKLFF,TGTGCCAGCAGCTTAGGCCTTCAGTATAATGAAAAACTGTTTTTT
TRBJ1-3,TRBV3-1/TRBV3-2,.,.,CASSQGAGAGNTIYF,TGTGCCAGCAGCCAAGGGGCAGGGGCTGGAAACACCATATATTTT
TRBJ2-3,TRBV5-1,TRBD1,.,CASSPMGGQGGTDTQYF,TGCGCCAGCAGCCCCATGGGTGGGCAGGGGGGCACAGATACGCAGTATTTT